These 25 T cell receptor beta chains originate from one sample sequenced in a study of T cell responses to AZD1222 COVID-19 vaccine. Only in-frame clones appear in the TCRdb table, and some are missing; sequencing was by immunoSEQ multiplex PCR. The table lists about 40,000 clones, around 90% of them singletons. The sequences come from peripheral blood, collected 28 days after the second dose of the MenACWY control vaccine. These receptors were taken from an adult who received the MenACWY meningococcal vaccine as a control.

The gene calls are TRBV5-4 and TRBJ2-4, with TRBD1 matching 9 bases. The CDR3 length is 16 residues. Germline V lookup: CDR1 SGHNT, CDR2 YYREEE (reference sequence). The V and J ends lost 4 bases and 7 bases, in that order; junction bases with no gene match: 12. CDR3 residues: CASSPGQGSFGNIQYF. The CDR3 bases are TGTGCCAGCAGCCCGGGACAGGGCTCTTTTGGGAACATTCAGTACTTC. Full variable domain (remainder filled in from reference TRBV5-4 and TRBJ2-4): ETGVTQSPTHLIKTRGQQVTLRCSSQSGHNTVSWYQQALGQGPQFIFQYYREEENGRGNFPPRFSGLQFPNYSSELNVNALELDDSALYLCASSPGQGSFGNIQYFGAGTRLSVL.

This chain uses TRBV28 with TRBJ2-7, with 9 bases lining up with TRBD1. Germline loops: CDR1 MDHEN, CDR2 SYDVKM. J lost 1 base, V lost 6 bases, and 1 base had no gene match. The CDR3 consists of 13 residues. The DNA of the CDR3 is TGTGCCAGCAGGGACAGGGGTTCCTACGAGCAGTACTTC. It encodes CASRDRGSYEQYF.

This sequence joins TRBV30 and TRBJ2-3, with D perhaps being TRBD1 or TRBD2 (5 bases each). Germline CDR1 reads GTSNPN; CDR2 reads SVGIG (reference sequence). V was shortened by 0 bases and J by 0 bases, with 10 bases between the two germline ends. The CDR3 totals 15 residues. The CDR3 DNA reads as TGTGCCTGGAGTGTTTTGTGGGGGAGCACAGATACGCAGTATTTT. Translation: CAWSVLWGSTDTQYF.

The chain has TRBV5-4 and TRBJ2-1, with TRBD1 matching over 7 bases. The CDR3 consists of 14 residues. Germline trimming cut 4 bases from V and 3 bases from J; bases unmatched to any gene: 4. Germline V gives CDR1 SGHNT, CDR2 YYREEE (reference sequence). CDR3 loop: CASSPRGIYNEQFF. CDR3 nucleotide sequence: TGTGCCAGCAGCCCCAGGGGGATCTACAATGAGCAGTTCTTC.

J is TRBJ1-1 and V is TRBV6-1; possible D gene TRBD1, 6 bases. Germline CDR1 reads MNHNS; CDR2 reads SASEGT. V lost 3 bases and J lost 8, with 13 bases in between. The CDR3 is 13 residues long. DNA for the CDR3: TGTGCCAGCAGTGATAGGACAGCGACCGAAGCTTTCTTT. Its translation is CASSDRTATEAFF.

The chain combines TRBV5-6 with TRBJ2-1; 9 positions match TRBD2. The ends lost 0 bases at V and 8 bases at J; junction bases unmatched: 9. The CDR3 sequence is 16 residues long. The germline V gene has CDR1 SGHDT and CDR2 YYEEEE. In DNA form, the CDR3 reads TGTGCCAGCAGCTTGGCTCGGCTAGCGGGGACGGATGAGCAGTTCTTC. Amino acids: CASSLARLAGTDEQFF.

V gene TRBV11-2 combines with J gene TRBJ2-2; a possible D gene is TRBD1 (5 bases). The CDR3 contains 14 residues. Germline V CDR1 and CDR2: SGHAT, FQNNGV. The germline V and J ends were trimmed by 4 bases and 7 bases, with 13 bases remaining between them. The CDR3 spells CASSSLQGVGELFF. For the CDR3, the DNA is TGTGCCAGCAGCTCACTCCAGGGTGTCGGGGAGCTGTTTTTT.

V usage is TRBV30 and J usage is TRBJ2-7, with D tentatively TRBD2 (6 bases). Per germline, CDR1 GTSNPN and CDR2 SVGIG (reference sequence). The germline V and J ends were trimmed by 0 bases and 7 bases, with 13 bases remaining between them. The CDR3 has 13 amino acids. The CDR3 loop reads CAWSVPQGLEQYF. The CDR3 DNA reads as TGTGCCTGGAGTGTCCCCCAGGGACTTGAGCAGTACTTC.

This sequence joins TRBV5-6 and TRBJ2-4, with a weak D call TRBD1 (5 bases). CDR3 length: 17 amino acids. V was clipped by 2 bases and J by 0 bases, with 15 bases between them. Germline assignment: CDR1 SGHDT and CDR2 YYEEEE. CDR3 protein: CASSFRATGVAKNIQYF. CDR3 coding DNA: TGTGCCAGCAGCTTCCGGGCCACAGGTGTAGCCAAAAACATTCAGTACTTC.

CDR3 region: CASSFKAGGEQYF. The CDR3 nucleotides are TGTGCCAGCAGTTTTAAAGCTGGGGGCGAGCAGTACTTC. This chain uses TRBV28 with TRBJ2-7; D is possibly TRBD1 or TRBD2 (5 bases each). Per germline, CDR1 MDHEN and CDR2 SYDVKM. The CDR3 spans 13 residues. The V end lost 3 bases, the J end lost 6 bases, and 12 bases lay between the germline ends.

This chain joins TRBV7-6 and TRBJ1-5, with 8 positions matching TRBD1. Germline CDR1 is SGHVS and CDR2 is FNYEAQ. This CDR3 is 15 amino acids long. V lost 1 base, J lost 1 base, and 0 bases stayed unmatched. This CDR3 is CASSLGQGSNQPQHF. DNA for the CDR3: TGTGCCAGCAGCTTAGGACAGGGGAGCAATCAGCCCCAGCATTTT.

The gene calls are TRBV19 and TRBJ2-1; D uncertain. Germline CDR1 and CDR2: LNHDA and SQIVND (reference sequence). CDR3 size: 12 residues. As DNA, the CDR3 is TGTGCGATAGAGAACTCCTACAATGAGCAGTTCTTC. This encodes CAIENSYNEQFF.

The chain links TRBV14 to TRBJ2-7, with a possible D match to TRBD2 (5 bases). V gave up 6 bases and J gave up 4 bases, with 19 bases separating them. This CDR3 has 15 amino acids. Germline V gene data show CDR1 as SGHDN and CDR2 as FVKESK. Here the CDR3 DNA reads TGTGCCAGCAGTCGGGGTCAGTCCTTTCGGTACGAGCAGTACTTC. It specifies CASSRGQSFRYEQYF.

The chain combines TRBV7-9 with TRBJ1-4; D call uncertain. Trimming took 5 bases from V and 2 from J, leaving 15 bases between them. The CDR3 is 16 residues long. Germline V gene sequence: CDR1 SEHNR, CDR2 FQNEAQ (reference sequence). CDR3 coding DNA: TGTGCCAGCAGCCGAGGCTCGGGGTCCACTAATGAAAAACTGTTTTTT. This codes for CASSRGSGSTNEKLFF.

This rearrangement joins TRBV6-1 to TRBJ2-3, with D hard to call. V was trimmed by 5 bases and J by 0 bases, leaving 3 bases between them. The germline V gene encodes CDR1 MNHNS and CDR2 SASEGT. The CDR3 spans 12 residues. The CDR3 region is CASSSSTDTQYF. The CDR3 DNA reads as TGTGCCAGCAGTTCTAGCACAGATACGCAGTATTTT.

This chain connects TRBV7-9 to TRBJ2-2, with unresolved D. V was shortened by 4 bases and J by 4 bases, with 4 bases between the two germline ends. The CDR3 is 12 amino acids. The germline V gene encodes CDR1 SEHNR and CDR2 FQNEAQ (reference sequence). In nucleotides, the CDR3 is TGTGCCAGCAGCTCGTTCACCGGGGAGCTGTTTTTT. Its translation: CASSSFTGELFF.

The chain recombines TRBV2 with TRBJ2-5; TRBD2 matches 12 bases. The CDR3 has 15 amino acids. V lost 6 bases, J lost 4 bases, and 6 bases stayed unmatched. CDR1 is SNHLY, CDR2 FYNNEI, per germline. CDR3 in DNA: TGTGCCAGCAGAGGGACTAGCGGGCCAGGAGAGACCCAGTACTTC. Translated, it gives CASRGTSGPGETQYF. Using reference TRBV2 and TRBJ2-5 for the parts outside the CDR3, the full variable domain is EPEVTQTPSHQVTQMGQEVILRCVPISNHLYFYWYRQILGQKVEFLVSFYNNEISEKSEIFDDQFSVERPDGSNFTLKIRSTKLEDSAMYFCASRGTSGPGETQYFGPGTRLLVL.

This rearrangement joins TRBV24-1 to TRBJ2-7; D gene unclear. CDR3 size: 12 residues. The germline V gene encodes CDR1 KGHDR and CDR2 SFDVKD. With 4 bases removed from V and 3 bases from J, the gap between germline ends came to 6 bases. In nucleotides, the CDR3 is TGTGCCACCAGTGACCGAGACTACGAGCAGTACTTC. Protein product: CATSDRDYEQYF.

In DNA, the CDR3 is TGTGCCAGCAGCCTGGCAGCTATTCTGGAGCAGTACTTC. This codes for CASSLAAILEQYF. This chain joins TRBV12-3 or TRBV12-4 and TRBJ2-7, with unresolved D. Trimming removed 6 bases from V and 7 bases from J, with 16 bases in between. The CDR3 sequence is 13 residues long.

The CDR3 sequence: CASLSGGRADSYNEQFF. For the CDR3, the DNA is TGTGCCAGCCTTTCGGGCGGGAGGGCTGACTCCTACAATGAGCAGTTCTTC. The chain joins TRBV18 to TRBJ2-1; 9 positions match TRBD2. Germline CDR1 and CDR2: KGHSH and LQKENI. The CDR3 contains 17 residues. After removal of 8 bases from V and 0 bases from J, the junction contained 11 bases not matched to a gene.

This clone came up once. J is TRBJ1-4 and V is TRBV7-9; D unclear. V was trimmed by 0 bases and J by 7 bases, leaving 3 bases between them. The CDR3 sequence is 12 residues long. From germline, CDR1 is SEHNR and CDR2 FQNEAQ (reference sequence). The CDR3 loop is CASSLAFEKLFF. CDR3 DNA: TGTGCCAGCAGCTTAGCCTTTGAAAAACTGTTTTTT.

The chain links TRBV19 to TRBJ1-2; the D gene is possibly TRBD1 (5 bases). The CDR3 loop spans 15 amino acids. V was cut by 3 bases and J by 1 base, with 12 bases left in between. The germline gives CDR1 LNHDA, CDR2 SQIVND (reference sequence). The CDR3 sequence: CASSISGTGNYGYTF. In DNA form, the CDR3 reads TGTGCCAGTAGTATCTCCGGGACGGGTAACTATGGCTACACCTTC.

This clone was counted a few times. V is TRBV23-1 and J is TRBJ1-1, with 7 bases identical to TRBD1. TRBV23-1 is identified as an open reading frame with a role that is uncertain. Trimming at V came to 7 bases and at J to 1 base, leaving 12 bases not matched to a gene. This CDR3 is 16 amino acids long. The CDR3 region has the DNA TGCGCCAGCAAAAGACACTACAGGGGAGGGAACACTGAAGCTTTCTTT. Translating gives CASKRHYRGGNTEAFF.

The chain links TRBV27 to TRBJ1-2; no reliable D call. This CDR3 region has 15 residues. CDR1 is MNHEY and CDR2 is SMNVEV in the germline V gene (reference sequence). Trimming removed 4 bases at V and 2 bases at J, with 14 bases between. The CDR3, as DNA: TGTGCCAGCAGTTCCCTTTCGTCATGGAACTATGGCTACACCTTC. Amino acid sequence: CASSSLSSWNYGYTF.

This clone was picked up one time. The V and J genes are TRBV3-1 (or the pseudogene TRBV3-2) and TRBJ2-3, with 10 nucleotides matching TRBD2. The germline gives CDR1 LGHDT, CDR2 YNNKEL (reference sequence). The CDR3 covers 18 residues. With V trimmed by 3 bases and J by 4 bases, 13 bases remained unmatched. The CDR3 DNA reads TGTGCCAGCAGCCACGGGGGTGCTAGCGGGAGAATATCAGATACGCAGTATTTT. It codes for CASSHGGASGRISDTQYF.